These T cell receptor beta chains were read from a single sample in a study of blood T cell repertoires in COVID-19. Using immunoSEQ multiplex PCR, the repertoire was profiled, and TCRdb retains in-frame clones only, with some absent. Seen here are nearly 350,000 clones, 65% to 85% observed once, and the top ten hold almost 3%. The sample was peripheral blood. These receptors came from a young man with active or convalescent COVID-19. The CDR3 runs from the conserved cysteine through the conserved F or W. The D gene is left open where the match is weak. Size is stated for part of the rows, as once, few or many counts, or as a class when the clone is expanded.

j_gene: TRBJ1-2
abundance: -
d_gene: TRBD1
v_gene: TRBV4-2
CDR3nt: TGTGCCAGCAGCCATGGGACAGGGGGGGACAACTATGGCTACACCTTC
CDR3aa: CASSHGTGGDNYGYTF

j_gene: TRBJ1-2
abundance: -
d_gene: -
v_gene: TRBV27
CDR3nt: TGTGCCAGCAGTTTACGCGGGGGTATAGGCGGCTACACCTTC
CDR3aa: CASSLRGGIGGYTF

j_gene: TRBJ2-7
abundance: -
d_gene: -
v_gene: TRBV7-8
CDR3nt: TGTGCCAGCAGCTTGGGGAGCCACTACGAGCAGTACTTC
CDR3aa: CASSLGSHYEQYF

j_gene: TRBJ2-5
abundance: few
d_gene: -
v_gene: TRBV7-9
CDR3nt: TGTGCCAGCACCCCGCTCTGGCCCCAAGAGACCCAGTACTTC
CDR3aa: CASTPLWPQETQYF

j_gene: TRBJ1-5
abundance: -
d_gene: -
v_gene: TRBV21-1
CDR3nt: TGTGCCAGCAGCGAGCAGGGGGGAGTCCACGGTAGCAATCAGCCCCAGCATTTT
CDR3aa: CASSEQGGVHGSNQPQHF

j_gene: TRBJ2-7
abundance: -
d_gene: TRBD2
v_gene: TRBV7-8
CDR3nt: TGTGCCAGCAGCAACCAAGCGGGAGGGCCCCCCTACGAGCAGTACTTC
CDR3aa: CASSNQAGGPPYEQYF

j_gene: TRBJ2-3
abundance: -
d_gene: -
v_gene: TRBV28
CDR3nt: TGTGCCAGCAGTCTGACAGATACGCAGTATTTT
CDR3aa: CASSLTDTQYF

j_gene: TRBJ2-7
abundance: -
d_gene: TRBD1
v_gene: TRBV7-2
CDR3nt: TGTGCCAGCACCCAGACAGGGGGCGCGGGAGGGCAGTACTTC
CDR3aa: CASTQTGGAGGQYF

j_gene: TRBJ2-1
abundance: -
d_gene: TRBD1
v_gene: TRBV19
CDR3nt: TGTGCCAGTAGTACCGGGACAGTCAATGAGCAGTTCTTC
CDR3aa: CASSTGTVNEQFF

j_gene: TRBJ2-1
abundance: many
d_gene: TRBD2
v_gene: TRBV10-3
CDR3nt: TGTGCCATCAGTGTGGCGGGGGGGAACAATGAGCAGTTCTTC
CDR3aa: CAISVAGGNNEQFF

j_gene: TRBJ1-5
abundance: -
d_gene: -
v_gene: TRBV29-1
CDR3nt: TGCAGCGTTGGGGTAGGGGGACCTTTTAGCAATCAGCCCCAGCATTTT
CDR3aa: CSVGVGGPFSNQPQHF

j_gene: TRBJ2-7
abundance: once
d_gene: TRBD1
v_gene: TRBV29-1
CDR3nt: TGCAGCGTCGTGGCTATGGGACAGGGCCCCTACGAGCAGTACTTC
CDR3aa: CSVVAMGQGPYEQYF

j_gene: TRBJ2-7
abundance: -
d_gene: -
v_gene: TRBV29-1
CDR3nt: TGCAGCGTCTTACAGGGTTCCTACGAGCAGTACTTC
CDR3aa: CSVLQGSYEQYF

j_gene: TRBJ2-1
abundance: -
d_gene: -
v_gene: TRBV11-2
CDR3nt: TGTGCCAGCAGCTTAGCATCGCAGATGGATGAGCAGTTCTTC
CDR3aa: CASSLASQMDEQFF

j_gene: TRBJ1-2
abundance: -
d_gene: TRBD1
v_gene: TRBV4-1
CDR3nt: TGCGCCAGCAGCCTAAACTTACTTTCCGGGACAGGGGGCTCTGGCTACACCTTC
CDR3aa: CASSLNLLSGTGGSGYTF

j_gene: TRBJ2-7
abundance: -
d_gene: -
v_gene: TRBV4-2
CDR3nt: TGTGCCAGCAGCCAAGATTTGGTCTCGGGGGCCTACGAGCAGTACTTC
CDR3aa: CASSQDLVSGAYEQYF

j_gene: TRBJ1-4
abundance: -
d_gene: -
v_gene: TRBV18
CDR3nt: TGTGCCAGCTCACCGGGCGAGGGTGAAAAACTGTTTTTT
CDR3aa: CASSPGEGEKLFF

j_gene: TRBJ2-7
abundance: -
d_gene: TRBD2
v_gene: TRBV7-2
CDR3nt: TGTGCCAGCAGCCCCACCGGGGGGGGGAGCTCCTACGAGCAGTACTTC
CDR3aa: CASSPTGGGSSYEQYF

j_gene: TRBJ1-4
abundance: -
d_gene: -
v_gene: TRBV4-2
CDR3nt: TGTGCCAGCAGCCAATTGACAGGATTAAATGAAAAACTGTTTTTT
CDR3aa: CASSQLTGLNEKLFF

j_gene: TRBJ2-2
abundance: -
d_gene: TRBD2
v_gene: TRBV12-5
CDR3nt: TGTGCTAGTGGTTTGATAGCGGGAGGGCATACCGGGGAGCTGTTTTTT
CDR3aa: CASGLIAGGHTGELFF

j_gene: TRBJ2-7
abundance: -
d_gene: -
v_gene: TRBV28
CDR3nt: TGTGCCAGCAGTTTTAATATCTACGAGCAGTACTTC
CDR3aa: CASSFNIYEQYF

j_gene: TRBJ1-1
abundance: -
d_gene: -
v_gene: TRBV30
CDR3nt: TGTGCCTGGAGAAGGGCCGGGAGGACTGAAGCTTTCTTT
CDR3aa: CAWRRAGRTEAFF

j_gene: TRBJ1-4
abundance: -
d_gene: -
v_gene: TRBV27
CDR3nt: TGTGCCAGCAGTCTGGGACTCAATGAAAAACTGTTTTTT
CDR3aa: CASSLGLNEKLFF

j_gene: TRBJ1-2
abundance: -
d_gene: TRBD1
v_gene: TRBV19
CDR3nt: TGTGCCAGTAGTATCCAGGGGGGTGGCTACACCTTC
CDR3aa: CASSIQGGGYTF

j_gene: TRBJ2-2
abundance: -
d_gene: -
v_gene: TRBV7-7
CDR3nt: TGTGCCAGCAGCTTCTTATTTAGCTCCGGGGAGCTGTTTTTT
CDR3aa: CASSFLFSSGELFF

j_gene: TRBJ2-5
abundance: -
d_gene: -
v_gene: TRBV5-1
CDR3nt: TGCGCCAGCAGCTTGGGCGAAGAGACCCAGTACTTC
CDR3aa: CASSLGEETQYF

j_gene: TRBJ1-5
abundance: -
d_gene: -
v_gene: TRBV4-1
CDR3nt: TGCGCCAGCAGCCAAGATGGAGCTCAGCCCCAGCATTTT
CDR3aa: CASSQDGAQPQHF

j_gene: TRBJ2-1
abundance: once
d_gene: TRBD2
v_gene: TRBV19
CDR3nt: TGTGCCAGTAGTAGCTGGTTAAGCGGGAGCTCCTACAATGAGCAGTTCTTC
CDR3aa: CASSSWLSGSSYNEQFF

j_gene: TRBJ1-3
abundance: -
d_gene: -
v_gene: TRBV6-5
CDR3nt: TGTGCCAGCGCCCCTGGGGCTAGATCTGGAAACACCATATATTTT
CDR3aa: CASAPGARSGNTIYF

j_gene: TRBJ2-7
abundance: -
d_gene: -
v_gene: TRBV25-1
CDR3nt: TGTGCCAGCAGTGAACCACCCCACCTCTCCATTAAAGAGAACGAGCAGTACTTC
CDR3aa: CASSEPPHLSIKENEQYF

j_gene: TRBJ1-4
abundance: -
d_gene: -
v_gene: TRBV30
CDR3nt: TGTGCCTGGAGCCCTGGAGTATCTAATGAAAAACTGTTTTTT
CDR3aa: CAWSPGVSNEKLFF

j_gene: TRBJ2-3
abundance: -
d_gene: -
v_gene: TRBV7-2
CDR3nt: TGTGCCAGCAGCTTTAGGGGTAGCACAGATACGCAGTATTTT
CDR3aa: CASSFRGSTDTQYF

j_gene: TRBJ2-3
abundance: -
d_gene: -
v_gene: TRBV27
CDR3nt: TGTGCCAGCAGACCGGGACTCTTAACGCCGGGCACAGATACGCAGTATTTT
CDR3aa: CASRPGLLTPGTDTQYF

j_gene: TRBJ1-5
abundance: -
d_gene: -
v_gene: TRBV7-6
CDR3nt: TGTGCCAGCAGCTTAGCGCGGGGCGGGGGCCCTAACCTCTATAGCAATCAGCCCCAGCATTTT
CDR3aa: CASSLARGGGPNLYSNQPQHF

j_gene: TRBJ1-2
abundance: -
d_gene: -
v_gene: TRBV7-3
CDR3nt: TGTGCCAGCAGCCCGGGGGGGACCTCCACTAACTATGGCTACACCTTC
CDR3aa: CASSPGGTSTNYGYTF

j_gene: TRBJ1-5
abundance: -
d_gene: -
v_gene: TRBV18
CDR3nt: TGTGCCAGCTCACCTTACAGGGCTGGCAATCAGCCCCAGCATTTT
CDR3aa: CASSPYRAGNQPQHF

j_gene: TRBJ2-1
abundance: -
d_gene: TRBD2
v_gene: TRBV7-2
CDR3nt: TGTGCCAGCAGCAAGTCCGGACTAGCGGGATTGTCCAATGAGCAGTTCTTC
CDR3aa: CASSKSGLAGLSNEQFF

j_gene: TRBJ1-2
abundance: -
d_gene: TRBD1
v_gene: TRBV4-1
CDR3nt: TGCGCCAGCAGTTTTCCGGGACAGGGGATTGGCTACACCTTC
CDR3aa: CASSFPGQGIGYTF

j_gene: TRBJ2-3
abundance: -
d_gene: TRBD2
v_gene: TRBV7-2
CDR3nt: TGTGCCAGCAGCTCGGGACTAGCGGGCACAGATACGCAGTATTTT
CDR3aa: CASSSGLAGTDTQYF

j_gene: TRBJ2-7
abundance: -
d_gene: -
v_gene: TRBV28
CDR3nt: TGTGCCACCAGCCGGACAGCCAGCTCCTACGAGCAGTACTTC
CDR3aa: CATSRTASSYEQYF

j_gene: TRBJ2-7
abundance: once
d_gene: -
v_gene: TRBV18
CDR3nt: TGTGCCAGCTCACCAATGGGCGGGGATGTCCTTGAGCAGTACTTC
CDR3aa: CASSPMGGDVLEQYF

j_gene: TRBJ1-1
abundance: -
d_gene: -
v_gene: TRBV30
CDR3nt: TGTGCCTGGAGTGTACGGCTAGGAGGGGCTGAAGCTTTCTTT
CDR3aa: CAWSVRLGGAEAFF

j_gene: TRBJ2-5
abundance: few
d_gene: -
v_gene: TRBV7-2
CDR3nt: TGTGCCAGCAGCTCACCTAGCCGGCAAGAGACCCAGTACTTC
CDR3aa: CASSSPSRQETQYF

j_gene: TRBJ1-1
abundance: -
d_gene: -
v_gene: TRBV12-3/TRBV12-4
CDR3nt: TGTGCCAGCAGCCCAACAGGGAGTCCTGAAGCTTTCTTT
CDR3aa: CASSPTGSPEAFF

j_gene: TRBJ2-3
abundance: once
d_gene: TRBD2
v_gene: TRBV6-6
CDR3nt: TGTGCCAGCAGTCTACTAGCGGCTAGCACAGATACGCAGTATTTT
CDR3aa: CASSLLAASTDTQYF

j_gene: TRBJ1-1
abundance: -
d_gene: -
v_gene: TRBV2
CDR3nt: TGTGCCAGCAGTGGTATAGGGGCTGAAGCTTTCTTT
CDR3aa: CASSGIGAEAFF